This paragraph covers one TCR beta chain sequence. The data were taken from a study of blood T cell repertoires in COVID-19. Study summary: Whether acute or convalescent, the COVID-19 samples came from the United States, Italy and Spain.

Germline lookup yields CDR1 KGHSH and CDR2 LQKENI. V lost 3 bases to trimming and J lost 5 bases, with 22 bases between them. The CDR3 extends over 17 amino acids. As handled by the study authors: Quantification of nucleated cells was approximated via reference gene primer amplification. Sequencing was performed with immunoSEQ multiplex PCR; in TCRdb, only in-frame clones are kept and a portion is missing. The V and J calls and clone size come from that table; D and trimming were worked out from the DNA. The sample includes around 310,000 clones, nearly 90% of them seen just once. The receptor's source is a woman aged 40 to 49 with COVID-19, enrolled during active disease. The material sequenced was peripheral blood. This rearrangement joins TRBV18 to TRBJ2-5; D is perhaps TRBD2 (5 bases). The chain's CDR3 is CASSPPSGATRGETQYF. The DNA for the CDR3 is TGTGCCAGCTCACCGCCCAGCGGAGCGACAAGAGGGGAGACCCAGTACTTC.